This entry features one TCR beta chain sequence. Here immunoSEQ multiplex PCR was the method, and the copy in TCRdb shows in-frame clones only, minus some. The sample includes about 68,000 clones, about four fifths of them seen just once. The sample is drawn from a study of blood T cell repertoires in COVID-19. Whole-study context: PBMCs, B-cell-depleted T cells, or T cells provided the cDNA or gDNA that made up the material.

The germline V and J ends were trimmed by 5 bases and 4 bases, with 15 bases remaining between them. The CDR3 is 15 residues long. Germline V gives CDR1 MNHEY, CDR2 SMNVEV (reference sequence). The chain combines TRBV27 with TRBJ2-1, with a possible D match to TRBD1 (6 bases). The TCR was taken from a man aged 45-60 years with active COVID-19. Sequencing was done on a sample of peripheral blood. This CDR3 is CASSPTGYSYNEQFF. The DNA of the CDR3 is TGTGCCAGCAGTCCAACAGGGTATTCTTACAATGAGCAGTTCTTC.